This T cell receptor beta chain emerged from a study of cytomegalovirus exposure and HLA in healthy donors. Study-wide findings and caveats: Overall, roughly 150 TCR beta chains were annotated as cytomegalovirus-associated. Reported performance of the classifier showed diagnosis of cytomegalovirus status with high specificity and sensitivity. Specificity of three CMV-associated chains for CMV antigens was verified in vitro.

CDR1 is SQVTM, CDR2 ANQGSEA, per germline. The V segment lost 6 bases and the J segment 4 bases; nucleotides outside the gene matches: 5. The CDR3 is made up of 13 amino acids. PCR used 60 Vbeta primers and 13 Jbeta primers. The assay was immunoSEQ multiplex PCR, and TCRdb's table has in-frame clones only and misses some. The sample consists of some 69,000 clones, around 72% of them appearing once. Comment on this clone: Its antigen remains unknown.

The sample comprised PBMCs. The chain joins TRBV29-1 to TRBJ2-3, with 9 bases matching TRBD1. The clonotype originates from a male donor in good health and CMV-seropositive. The CDR3 DNA follows: TGCAGCGTCCCGGGACAGGGATCAGATACGCAGTATTTT. Translated, it gives CSVPGQGSDTQYF.